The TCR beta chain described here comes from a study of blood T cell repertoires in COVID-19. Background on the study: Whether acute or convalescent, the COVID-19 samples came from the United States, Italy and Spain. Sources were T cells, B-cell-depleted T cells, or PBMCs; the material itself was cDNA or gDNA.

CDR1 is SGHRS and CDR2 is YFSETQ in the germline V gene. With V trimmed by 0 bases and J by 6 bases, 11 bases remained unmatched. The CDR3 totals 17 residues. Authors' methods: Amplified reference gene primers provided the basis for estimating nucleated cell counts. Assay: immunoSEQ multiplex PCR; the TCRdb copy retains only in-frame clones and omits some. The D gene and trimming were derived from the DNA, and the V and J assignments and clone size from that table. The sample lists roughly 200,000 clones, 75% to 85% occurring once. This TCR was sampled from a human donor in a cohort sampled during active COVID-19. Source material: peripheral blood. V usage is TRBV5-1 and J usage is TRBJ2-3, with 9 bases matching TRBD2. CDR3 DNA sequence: TGCGCCAGCAGCTTGGCCGTTGATAGCGGGAGACGGGATACGCAGTATTTT. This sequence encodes CASSLAVDSGRRDTQYF. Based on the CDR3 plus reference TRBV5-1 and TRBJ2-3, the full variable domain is KAGVTQTPRYLIKTRGQQVTLSCSPISGHRSVSWYQQTPGQGLQFLFEYFSETQRNKGNFPGRFSGRQFSNSRSEMNVSTLELGDSALYLCASSLAVDSGRRDTQYFGPGTRLTVL.